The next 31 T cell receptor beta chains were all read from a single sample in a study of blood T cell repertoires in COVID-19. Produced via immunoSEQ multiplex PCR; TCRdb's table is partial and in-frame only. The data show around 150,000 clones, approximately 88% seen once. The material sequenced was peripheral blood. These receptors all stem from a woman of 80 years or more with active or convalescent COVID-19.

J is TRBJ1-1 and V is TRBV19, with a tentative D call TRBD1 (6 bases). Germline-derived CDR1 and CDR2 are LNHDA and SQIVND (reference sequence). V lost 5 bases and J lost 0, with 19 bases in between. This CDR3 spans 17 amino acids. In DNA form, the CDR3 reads TGTGCCAGTAGTGTCGATCCATTGGGACACTTGAACACTGAAGCTTTCTTT. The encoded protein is CASSVDPLGHLNTEAFF. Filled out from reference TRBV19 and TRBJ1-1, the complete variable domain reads DGGITQSPKYLFRKEGQNVTLSCEQNLNHDAMYWYRQDPGQGLRLIYYSQIVNDFQKGDIAEGYSVSREKKESFPLTVTSAQKNPTAFYLCASSVDPLGHLNTEAFFGQGTRLTVV.

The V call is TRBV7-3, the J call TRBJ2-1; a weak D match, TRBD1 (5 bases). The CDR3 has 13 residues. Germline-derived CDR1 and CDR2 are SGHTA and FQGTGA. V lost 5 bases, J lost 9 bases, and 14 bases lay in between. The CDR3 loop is CASSPHARGEQFF. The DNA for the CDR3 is TGTGCCAGCAGCCCACACGCTAGGGGTGAGCAGTTCTTC.

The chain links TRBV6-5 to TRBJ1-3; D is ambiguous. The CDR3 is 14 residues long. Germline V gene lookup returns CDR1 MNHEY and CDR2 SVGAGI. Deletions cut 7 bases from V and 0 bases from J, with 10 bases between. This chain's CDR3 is CASTMGLSGNTIYF. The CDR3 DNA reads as TGTGCCAGCACCATGGGCCTCTCTGGAAACACCATATATTTT.

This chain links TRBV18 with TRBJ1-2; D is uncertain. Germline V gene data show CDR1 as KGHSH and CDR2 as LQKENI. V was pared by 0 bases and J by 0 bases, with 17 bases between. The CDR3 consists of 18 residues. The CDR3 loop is CASSPPTTQRTANYGYTF. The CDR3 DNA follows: TGTGCCAGCTCACCACCGACCACCCAGCGGACCGCTAACTATGGCTACACCTTC. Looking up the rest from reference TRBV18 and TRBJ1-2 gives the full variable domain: NAGVMQNPRHLVRRRGQEARLRCSPMKGHSHVYWYRQLPEEGLKFMVYLQKENIIDESGMPKERFSAEFPKEGPSILRIQQVVRGDSAAYFCASSPPTTQRTANYGYTFGSGTRLTVV.

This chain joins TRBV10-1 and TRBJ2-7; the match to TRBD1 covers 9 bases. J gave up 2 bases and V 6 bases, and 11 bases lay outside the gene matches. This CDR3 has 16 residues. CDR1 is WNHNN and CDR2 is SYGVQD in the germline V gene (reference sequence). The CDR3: CASSPRSGTGTYEQYF. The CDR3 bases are TGCGCCAGCAGCCCCCGGAGTGGGACAGGGACCTACGAGCAGTACTTC.

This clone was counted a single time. This chain's CDR3 is CASRNRQGSYGYTF. The CDR3 nucleotides read TGTGCCAGCAGAAATAGACAGGGATCCTATGGCTACACCTTC. The chain uses TRBV7-2 and TRBJ1-2; 7 bases are a match to TRBD1. Per the germline V gene, CDR1 is SGHTA and CDR2 is FQGNSA. The CDR3 contains 14 residues. The V and J ends lost 6 bases and 4 bases, in that order; junction bases with no gene match: 8.

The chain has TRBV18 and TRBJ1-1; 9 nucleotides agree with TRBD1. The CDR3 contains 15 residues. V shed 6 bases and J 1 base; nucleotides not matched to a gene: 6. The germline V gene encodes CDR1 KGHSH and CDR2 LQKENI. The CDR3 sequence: CASSEQGAQNTEAFF. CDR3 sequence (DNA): TGTGCCAGCTCGGAACAGGGGGCGCAGAACACTGAAGCTTTCTTT.

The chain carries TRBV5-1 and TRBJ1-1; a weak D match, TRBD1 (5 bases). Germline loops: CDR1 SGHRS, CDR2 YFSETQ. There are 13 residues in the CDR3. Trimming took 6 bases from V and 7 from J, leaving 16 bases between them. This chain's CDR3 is CASKTVAGLEAFF. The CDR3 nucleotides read TGCGCCAGCAAAACGGTTGCGGGACTTGAAGCTTTCTTT.

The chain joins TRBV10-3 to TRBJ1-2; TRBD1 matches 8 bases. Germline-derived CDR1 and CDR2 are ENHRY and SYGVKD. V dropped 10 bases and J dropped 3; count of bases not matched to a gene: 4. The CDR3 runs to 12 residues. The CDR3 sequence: CATSDRDYGYTF. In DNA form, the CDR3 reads TGTGCCACCTCGGACAGGGACTATGGCTACACCTTC.

The CDR3 coding sequence is TGTGCCAGTAGTATAGGTTCCCGTCTCCCCACTGAAGCTTTCTTT. This translates into CASSIGSRLPTEAFF. The chain couples TRBV19 to TRBJ1-1, with D unresolved. The CDR3 is made up of 15 amino acids. The germline V gene has CDR1 LNHDA and CDR2 SQIVND (reference sequence). V lost 1 base and J lost 4, with 13 bases in between.

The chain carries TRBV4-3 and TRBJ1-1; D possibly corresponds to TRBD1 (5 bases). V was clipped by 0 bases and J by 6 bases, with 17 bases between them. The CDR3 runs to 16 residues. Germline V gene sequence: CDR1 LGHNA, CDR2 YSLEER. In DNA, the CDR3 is TGCGCCAGCAGCCAAGAGATGGCAAGGGGCGCTTCTGAAGCTTTCTTT. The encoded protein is CASSQEMARGASEAFF.

The CDR3 bases are TGCGCCAGCAGCGGCTCGGGAGGGCGCGAGCAGTACTTC. It is translated as CASSGSGGREQYF. The V gene is TRBV5-1, the J gene TRBJ2-7; 8 nucleotides agree with TRBD2. Germline CDR1 SGHRS, CDR2 YFSETQ. The V and J ends lost 4 bases and 6 bases, in that order; junction bases with no gene match: 6. The CDR3 loop spans 13 amino acids.

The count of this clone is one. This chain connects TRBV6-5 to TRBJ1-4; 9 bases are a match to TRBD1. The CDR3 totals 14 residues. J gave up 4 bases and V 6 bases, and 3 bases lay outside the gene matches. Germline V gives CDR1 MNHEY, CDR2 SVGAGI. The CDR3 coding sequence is TGTGCCAGCAGGGGGACAGGGTTTAATGAAAAACTGTTTTTT. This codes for CASRGTGFNEKLFF.

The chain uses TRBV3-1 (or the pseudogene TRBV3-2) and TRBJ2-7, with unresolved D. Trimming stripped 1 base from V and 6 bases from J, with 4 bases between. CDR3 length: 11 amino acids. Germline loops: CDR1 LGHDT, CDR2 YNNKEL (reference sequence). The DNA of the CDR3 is TGTGCCAGCAGCCAAGTCGGCGAGCAGTACTTC. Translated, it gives CASSQVGEQYF.

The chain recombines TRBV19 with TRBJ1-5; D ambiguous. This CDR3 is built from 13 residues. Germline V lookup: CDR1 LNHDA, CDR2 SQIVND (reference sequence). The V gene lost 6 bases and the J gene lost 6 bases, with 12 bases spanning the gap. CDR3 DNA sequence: TGTGCCAGTAGCCGGCAGGAGGTTCAGCCCCAGCATTTT. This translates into CASSRQEVQPQHF.

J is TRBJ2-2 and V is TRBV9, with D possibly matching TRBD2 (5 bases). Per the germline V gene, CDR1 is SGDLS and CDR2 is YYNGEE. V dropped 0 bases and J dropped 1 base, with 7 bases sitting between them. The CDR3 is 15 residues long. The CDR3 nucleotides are TGTGCCAGCAGCGTAGGTCGGGGGAACACCGGGGAGCTGTTTTTT. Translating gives CASSVGRGNTGELFF. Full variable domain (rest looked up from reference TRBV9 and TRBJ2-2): DSGVTQTPKHLITATGQRVTLRCSPRSGDLSVYWYQQSLDQGLQFLIQYYNGEERAKGNILERFSAQQFPDLHSELNLSSLELGDSALYFCASSVGRGNTGELFFGEGSRLTVL.

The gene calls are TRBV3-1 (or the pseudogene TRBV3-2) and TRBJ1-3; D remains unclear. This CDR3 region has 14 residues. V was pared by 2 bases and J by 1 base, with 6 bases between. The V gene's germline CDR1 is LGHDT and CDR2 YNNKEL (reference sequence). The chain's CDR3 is CASSQIPSGNTIYF. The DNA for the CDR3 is TGTGCCAGCAGCCAAATCCCTTCTGGAAACACCATATATTTT.

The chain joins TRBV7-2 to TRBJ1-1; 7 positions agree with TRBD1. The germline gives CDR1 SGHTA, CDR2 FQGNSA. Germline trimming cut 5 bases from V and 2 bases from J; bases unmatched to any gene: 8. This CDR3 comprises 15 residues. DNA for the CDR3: TGTGCCAGCAGCGGCGACAGGGCTGTTAACACTGAAGCTTTCTTT. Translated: CASSGDRAVNTEAFF. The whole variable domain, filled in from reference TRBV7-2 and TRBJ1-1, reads GAGVSQSPSNKVTEKGKDVELRCDPISGHTALYWYRQSLGQGLEFLIYFQGNSAPDKSGLPSDRFSAERTGGSVSTLTIQRTQQEDSAVYLCASSGDRAVNTEAFFGQGTRLTVV.

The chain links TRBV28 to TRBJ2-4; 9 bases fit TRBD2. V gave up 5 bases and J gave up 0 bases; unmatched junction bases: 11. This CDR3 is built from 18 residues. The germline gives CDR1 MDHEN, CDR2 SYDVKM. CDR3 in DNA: TGTGCCAGCAGTCAAATTGCGGGGGGGTTAGTAGCCAAAAACATTCAGTACTTC. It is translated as CASSQIAGGLVAKNIQYF.

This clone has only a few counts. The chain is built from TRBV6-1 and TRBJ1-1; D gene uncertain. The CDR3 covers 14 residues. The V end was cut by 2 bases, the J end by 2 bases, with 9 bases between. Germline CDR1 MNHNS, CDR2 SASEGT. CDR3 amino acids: CASSEKQSNTEAFF. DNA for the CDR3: TGTGCCAGCAGTGAAAAACAGAGTAACACTGAAGCTTTCTTT.

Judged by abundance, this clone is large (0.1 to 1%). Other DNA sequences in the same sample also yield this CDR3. The CDR3 nucleotides read TGTGCCAGCAGTCCCTGGGGGGGGGAGACCCAGTACTTC. Translating gives CASSPWGGETQYF. This sequence joins TRBV12-3 or TRBV12-4 and TRBJ2-5; 7 bases are shared with TRBD2. The CDR3 spans 13 residues. The V and J ends lost 5 bases and 5 bases, in that order; junction bases with no gene match: 5.

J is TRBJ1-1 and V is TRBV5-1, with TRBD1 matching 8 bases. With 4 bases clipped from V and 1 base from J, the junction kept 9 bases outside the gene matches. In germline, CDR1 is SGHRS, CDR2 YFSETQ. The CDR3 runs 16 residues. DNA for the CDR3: TGCGCCAGCAGCGGGGGCCTGACAGGGGAGAACACTGAAGCTTTCTTT. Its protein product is CASSGGLTGENTEAFF.

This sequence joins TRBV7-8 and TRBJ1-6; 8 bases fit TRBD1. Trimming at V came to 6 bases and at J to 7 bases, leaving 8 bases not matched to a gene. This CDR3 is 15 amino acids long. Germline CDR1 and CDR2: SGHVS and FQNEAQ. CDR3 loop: CASSTGQGQNSPLHF. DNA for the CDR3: TGTGCCAGCAGTACCGGACAGGGCCAAAATTCACCCCTCCACTTT.

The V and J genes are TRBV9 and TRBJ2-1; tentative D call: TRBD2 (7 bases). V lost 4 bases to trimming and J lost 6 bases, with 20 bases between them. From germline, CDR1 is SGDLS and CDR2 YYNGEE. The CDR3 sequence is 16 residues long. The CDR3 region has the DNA TGTGCCAGCAGCCCGGTGGCGGGGGCGATCGGCAATGAGCAGTTCTTC. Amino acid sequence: CASSPVAGAIGNEQFF.

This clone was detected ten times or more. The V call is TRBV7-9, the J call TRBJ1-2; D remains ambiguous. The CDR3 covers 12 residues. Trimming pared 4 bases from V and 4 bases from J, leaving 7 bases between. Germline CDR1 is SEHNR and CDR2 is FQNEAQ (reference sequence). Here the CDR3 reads CASSSRFYGYTF. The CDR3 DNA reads TGTGCCAGCAGCTCCCGGTTCTATGGCTACACCTTC. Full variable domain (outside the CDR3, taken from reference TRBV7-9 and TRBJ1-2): DTGVSQNPRHKITKRGQNVTFRCDPISEHNRLYWYRQTLGQGPEFLTYFQNEAQLEKSRLLSDRFSAERPKGSFSTLEIQRTEQGDSAMYLCASSSRFYGYTFGSGTRLTVV.

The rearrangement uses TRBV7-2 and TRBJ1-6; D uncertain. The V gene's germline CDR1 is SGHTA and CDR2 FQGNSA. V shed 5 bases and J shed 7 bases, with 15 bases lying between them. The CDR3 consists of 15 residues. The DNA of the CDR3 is TGTGCCAGCAGCGCCCCCGCTGGGAGGAATTCACCCCTCCACTTT. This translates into CASSAPAGRNSPLHF.

In DNA, the CDR3 is TGTGCCAGCAGCTTGGTGGTTATGGCTTCGTCTGAGCAGTTCTTC. Translation gives CASSLVVMASSEQFF. This rearrangement joins TRBV5-8 to TRBJ2-1; D call uncertain. From germline, CDR1 is SGHTS and CDR2 YDEGEE. V shed 0 bases and J shed 9 bases, with 16 bases lying between them. The CDR3 loop spans 15 amino acids.

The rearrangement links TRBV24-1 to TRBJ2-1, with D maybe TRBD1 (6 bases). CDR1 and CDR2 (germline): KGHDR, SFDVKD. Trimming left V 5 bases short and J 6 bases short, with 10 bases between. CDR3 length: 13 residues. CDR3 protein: CATSVYRANEQFF. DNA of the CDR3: TGTGCCACCAGTGTATACAGGGCCAATGAGCAGTTCTTC.

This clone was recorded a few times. DNA for the CDR3: TGTGCCAGCAGCTTACGGGGTACCGAGCAGTTCTTC. Translated: CASSLRGTEQFF. The chain couples TRBV7-8 to TRBJ2-1; the D gene is possibly TRBD2 (5 bases). The germline V and J ends were trimmed by 2 bases and 10 bases, with 9 bases remaining between them. CDR1 is SGHVS, CDR2 FQNEAQ, per germline. The CDR3 sequence is 12 residues long.

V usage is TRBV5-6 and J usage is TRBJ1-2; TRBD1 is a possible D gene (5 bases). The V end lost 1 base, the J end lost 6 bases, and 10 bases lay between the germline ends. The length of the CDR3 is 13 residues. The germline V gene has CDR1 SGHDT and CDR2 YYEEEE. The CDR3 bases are TGTGCCAGCAGCTTGATGGGGCGCGATGGCTACACCTTC. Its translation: CASSLMGRDGYTF.

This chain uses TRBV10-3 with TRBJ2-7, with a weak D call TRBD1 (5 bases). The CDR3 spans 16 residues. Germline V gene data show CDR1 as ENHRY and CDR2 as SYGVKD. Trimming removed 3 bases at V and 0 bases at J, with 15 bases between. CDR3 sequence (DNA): TGTGCCATCAGTGAAGCCGGTCGTCAGGGCTCCTACGAGCAGTACTTC. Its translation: CAISEAGRQGSYEQYF.